The 10 T cell receptor beta chains below were found in one sample sequenced in a study of regulatory T cells in long-lasting Graves disease. The time point here: newly diagnosed GD, antithyroid drugs for less than 3 months. The TCR library used RNA extracted from PBMCs. With iRepertoire HTBI primers and Arm-PCR of CDR3 regions, TCR beta libraries were built. TCRdb recomputed calls from the multiplex PCR reads with MiXCR, one row per CDR3 protein. The sample yields a few hundred thousand distinct CDR3 sequences, approximately 15% seen once. The sample was also reused in another study, on T cells in Graves' hyperthyroidism and ophthalmopathy.

The starting material was peripheral blood mononuclear cells (PBMCs), obtained at new diagnosis, from a patient treated with antithyroid drugs. The origin of the receptors is a man aged 35 to 55 with Graves disease.

This clonotype showed up just a few times. This chain joins TRBV25-1 and TRBJ1-1, with D uncertain. The CDR3 has 12 residues. Germline CDR1 reads MGHDK; CDR2 reads SYGVNS. V shed 1 base and J shed 11 bases, with 11 bases lying between them. The CDR3 here is CASSESHSDAFF. In DNA form, the CDR3 reads TGTGCCAGCAGTGAATCGCATTCGGATGCTTTCTTT.

About this clonotype itself: A far larger clone is off by one base, so a read error is likely. CDR3 region: CASRLREFNTEASF. The CDR3 nucleotides read TGTGCCAGCAGATTACGGGAATTCAACACTGAAGCTTCCTTT. V gene TRBV11-3 combines with J gene TRBJ1-1; D not resolved. There are 14 residues in the CDR3. Germline V gene data show CDR1 as SGHNT and CDR2 as YENEEA.

The chain carries TRBV15 and TRBJ2-2, with D tentatively TRBD1 (6 bases). This CDR3 spans 15 amino acids. Trimming took 5 bases from V and 7 from J, leaving 17 bases between them. The germline gives CDR1 LNHNV, CDR2 YYDKDF (reference sequence). CDR3 coding DNA: TGTGCCACCAGCGGTAAACAGGGTGCTATCGGGGAGCTGTTTTTT. Encoded protein: CATSGKQGAIGELFF.

The chain employs TRBV6-1 and TRBJ2-2; D is ambiguous. The CDR3 has 12 amino acids. Per the germline V gene, CDR1 is MNHNS and CDR2 is SASEGT. Trimming removed 6 bases at V and 6 bases at J, with 8 bases between. CDR3 DNA: TGTGCCAGCAGGGGTAGTGCCGGGGAGCTGTTTTTT. It translates to CASRGSAGELFF.

This clonotype was counted at least ten times. V and J are TRBV6-1 and TRBJ2-5; 8 bases agree with TRBD2. V lost 7 bases and J lost 7; bases outside the gene matches: 5. CDR1 MNHNS and CDR2 SASEGT come from the germline V gene. The CDR3 covers 12 residues. The DNA for the CDR3 is TGTGCCAGCAATAGCGGGGAGCGGACCCAGTACTTC. It translates to CASNSGERTQYF.

This clonotype came up a few times. It may be a read error: a sequence one base away is much more abundant. The rearrangement uses TRBV7-9 and TRBJ1-1, with TRBD1 as a possible D gene (6 bases). Germline values: CDR1 SEHNR, CDR2 FQNEAQ (reference sequence). This CDR3 has 13 residues. Trimming removed 5 bases from V and 4 bases from J, with 11 bases in between. The DNA for the CDR3 is TGTGCCAGCAGCACCCACAGGGCCACTGAAGCTTTCTTT. Translated: CASSTHRATEAFF. Variable domain in full (rest from reference TRBV7-9 and TRBJ1-1): DTGVSQNPRHKITKRGQNVTFRCDPISEHNRLYWYRQTLGQGPEFLTYFQNEAQLEKSRLLSDRFSAERPKGSFSTLEIQRTEQGDSAMYLCASSTHRATEAFFGQGTRLTVV.

At least ten counts were recorded for this clonotype. The chain carries TRBV30 and TRBJ1-6, with 8 bases aligning to TRBD1. There are 12 residues in the CDR3. Looked up from germline, CDR1 is GTSNPN and CDR2 is SVGIG (reference sequence). The CDR3 bases are TGTGCTTTCGACAGGGACAGGTCACCCCTCCACTTT. This codes for CAFDRDRSPLHF. The full variable domain, completed using reference TRBV30 and TRBJ1-6, is SQTIHQWPATLVQPVGSPLSLECTVEGTSNPNLYWYRQAAGRGLQLLFYSVGIGQISSEVPQNLSASRPQDRQFILSSKKLLLSDSGFYLCAFDRDRSPLHFGNGTRLTVT.

This clonotype was observed a single time. This could be a read error, since a much larger clone is one nucleotide away. The V call is TRBV2, the J call TRBJ1-5; no definite D call. The CDR3 loop spans 13 amino acids. Germline V gene data show CDR1 as SNHLY and CDR2 as FYNNEI. V was shortened by 8 bases and J by 4 bases, with 12 bases between the two germline ends. The CDR3 protein is CASGVGMNQPQHF. The CDR3 nucleotides read TGTGCCAGCGGTGTAGGCATGAATCAGCCCCAGCATTTT.

In its sample, this clonotype was seen many times. Here the CDR3 reads CASRLSGISGGEQYF. The CDR3 DNA reads as TGCGCCAGCAGGTTGTCGGGGATTTCAGGGGGGGAGCAGTACTTC. This sequence joins TRBV5-1 and TRBJ2-7; D may be TRBD1 (7 bases). Germline V lookup: CDR1 SGHRS, CDR2 YFSETQ. The length of the CDR3 is 15 residues. Trimming removed 5 bases at V and 7 bases at J, with 22 bases between.

The CDR3 protein is CASSPGQQNTEAFF. CDR3 nucleotides: TGTGCCAGCAGCCCCGGACAGCAGAACACTGAAGCTTTCTTT. The rearrangement uses TRBV9 and TRBJ1-1, with a possible D match to TRBD1 (6 bases). The CDR3 runs 14 residues. Germline V gives CDR1 SGDLS, CDR2 YYNGEE. The ends were cut back, 4 bases at V and 1 base at J, with 11 bases in the middle.